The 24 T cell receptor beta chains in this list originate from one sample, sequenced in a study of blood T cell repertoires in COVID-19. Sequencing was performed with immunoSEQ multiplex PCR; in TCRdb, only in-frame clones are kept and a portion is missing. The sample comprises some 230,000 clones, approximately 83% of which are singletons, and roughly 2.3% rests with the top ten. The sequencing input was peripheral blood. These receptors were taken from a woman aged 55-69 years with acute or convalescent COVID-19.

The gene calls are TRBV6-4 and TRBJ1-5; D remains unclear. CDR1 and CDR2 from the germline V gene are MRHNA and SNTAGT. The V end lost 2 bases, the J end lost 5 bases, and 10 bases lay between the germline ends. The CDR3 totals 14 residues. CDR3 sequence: CASSDPLTDQPQHF. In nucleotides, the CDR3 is TGTGCCAGCAGTGACCCCCTAACCGATCAGCCCCAGCATTTT.

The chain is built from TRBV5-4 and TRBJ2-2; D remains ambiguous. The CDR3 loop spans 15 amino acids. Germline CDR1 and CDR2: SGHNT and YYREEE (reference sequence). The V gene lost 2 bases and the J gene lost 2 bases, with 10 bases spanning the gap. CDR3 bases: TGTGCCAGCAGCTTACCACAGACCAACACCGGGGAGCTGTTTTTT. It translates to CASSLPQTNTGELFF.

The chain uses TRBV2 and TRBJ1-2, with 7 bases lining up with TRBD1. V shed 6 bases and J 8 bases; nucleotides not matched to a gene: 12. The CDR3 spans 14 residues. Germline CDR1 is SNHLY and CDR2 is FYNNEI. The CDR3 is CASSDGQAGGGYTF. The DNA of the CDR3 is TGTGCCAGCAGCGACGGACAGGCTGGCGGGGGCTACACCTTC.

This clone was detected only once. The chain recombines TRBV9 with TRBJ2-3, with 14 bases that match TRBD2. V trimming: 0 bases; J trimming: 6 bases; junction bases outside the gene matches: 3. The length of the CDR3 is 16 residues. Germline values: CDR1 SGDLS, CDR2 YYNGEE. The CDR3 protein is CASSVVTSGGADTQYF. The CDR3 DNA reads TGTGCCAGCAGCGTAGTGACTAGCGGGGGGGCGGATACGCAGTATTTT.

The CDR3 spells CASRRTGTGNGSYNSPLHF. The CDR3 nucleotides are TGTGCCAGCAGAAGGACCGGGACAGGGAACGGCTCCTATAATTCACCCCTCCACTTT. The chain joins TRBV27 to TRBJ1-6, with 9 bases fitting TRBD1. The V gene end was trimmed by 6 bases and the J gene end by 0 bases; junction bases not matched to a gene: 12. The CDR3 is 19 amino acids. The germline CDR1 and CDR2 sequences are MNHEY and SMNVEV (reference sequence).

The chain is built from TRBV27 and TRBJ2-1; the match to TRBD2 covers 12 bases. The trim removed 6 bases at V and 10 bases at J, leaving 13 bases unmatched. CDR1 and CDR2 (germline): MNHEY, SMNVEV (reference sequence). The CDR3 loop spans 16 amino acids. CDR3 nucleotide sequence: TGTGCCAGCAGCTACATGGGACTAGCGGGTACGCAGGAGCAGTTCTTC. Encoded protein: CASSYMGLAGTQEQFF.

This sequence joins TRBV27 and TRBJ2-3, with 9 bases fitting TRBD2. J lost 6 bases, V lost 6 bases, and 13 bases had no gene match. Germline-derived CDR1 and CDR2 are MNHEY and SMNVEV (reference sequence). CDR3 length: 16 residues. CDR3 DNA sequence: TGTGCCAGCAGCTCATACCTGAGGCGGGGGGGCGATACGCAGTATTTT. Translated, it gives CASSSYLRRGGDTQYF.

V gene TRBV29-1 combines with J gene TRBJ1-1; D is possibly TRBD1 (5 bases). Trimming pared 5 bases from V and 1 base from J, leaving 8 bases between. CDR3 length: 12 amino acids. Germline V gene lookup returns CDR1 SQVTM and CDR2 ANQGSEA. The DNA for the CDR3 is TGCAGCGTTAACCAGGGGAACACTGAAGCTTTCTTT. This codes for CSVNQGNTEAFF.

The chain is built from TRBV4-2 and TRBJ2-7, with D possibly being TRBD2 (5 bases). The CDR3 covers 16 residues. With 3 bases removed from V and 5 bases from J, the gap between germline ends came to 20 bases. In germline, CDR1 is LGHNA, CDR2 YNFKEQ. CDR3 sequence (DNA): TGTGCCAGCAGCCAGCCGGTTTCGGGGAGTCGTGACGAGCAGTACTTC. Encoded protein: CASSQPVSGSRDEQYF.

The CDR3 reads CASSQGITDTQYF. DNA of the CDR3: TGCGCCAGCAGCCAAGGTATCACAGATACGCAGTATTTT. This rearrangement joins TRBV4-1 to TRBJ2-3; D is undetermined. CDR1 and CDR2 (germline): MGHRA, YSYEKL. This CDR3 is built from 13 residues. Trimming removed 1 base at V and 2 bases at J, with 4 bases between.

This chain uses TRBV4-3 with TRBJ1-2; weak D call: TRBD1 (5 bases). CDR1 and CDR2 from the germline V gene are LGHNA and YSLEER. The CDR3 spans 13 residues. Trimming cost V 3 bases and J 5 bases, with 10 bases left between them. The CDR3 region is CASSHPGGYGYTF. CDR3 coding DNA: TGCGCCAGCAGCCACCCGGGGGGGTATGGCTACACCTTC.

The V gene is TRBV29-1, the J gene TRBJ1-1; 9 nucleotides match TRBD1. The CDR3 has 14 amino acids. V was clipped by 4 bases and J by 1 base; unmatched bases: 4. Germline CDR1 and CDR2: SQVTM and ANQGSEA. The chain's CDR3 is CSVVEGQGNTEAFF. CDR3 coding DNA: TGCAGCGTTGTTGAGGGACAGGGGAACACTGAAGCTTTCTTT.

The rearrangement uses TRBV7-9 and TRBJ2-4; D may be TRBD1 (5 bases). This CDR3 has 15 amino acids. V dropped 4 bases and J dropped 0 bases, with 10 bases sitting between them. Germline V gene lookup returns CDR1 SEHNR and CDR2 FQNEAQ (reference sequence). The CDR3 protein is CASSWPREAKNIQYF. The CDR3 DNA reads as TGTGCCAGCAGCTGGCCCAGGGAAGCCAAAAACATTCAGTACTTC.

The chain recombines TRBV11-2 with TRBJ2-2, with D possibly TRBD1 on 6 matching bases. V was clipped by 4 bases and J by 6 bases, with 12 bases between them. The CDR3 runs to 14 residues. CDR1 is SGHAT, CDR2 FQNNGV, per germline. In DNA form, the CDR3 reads TGTGCCAGCAGCTATAACAGGGTCCCCGGGGAGCTGTTTTTT. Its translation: CASSYNRVPGELFF.

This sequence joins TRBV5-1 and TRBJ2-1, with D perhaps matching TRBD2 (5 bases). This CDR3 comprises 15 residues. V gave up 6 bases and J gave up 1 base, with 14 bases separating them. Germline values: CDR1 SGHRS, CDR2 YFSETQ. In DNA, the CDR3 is TGCGCCAGCAAGAGGGAGTTTGGATCCTACAATGAGCAGTTCTTC. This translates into CASKREFGSYNEQFF.

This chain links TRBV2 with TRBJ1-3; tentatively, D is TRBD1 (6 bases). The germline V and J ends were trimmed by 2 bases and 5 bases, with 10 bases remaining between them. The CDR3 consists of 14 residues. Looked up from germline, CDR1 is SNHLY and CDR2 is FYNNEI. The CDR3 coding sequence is TGTGCCAGCAGTGAATCCCAGGGGAGAAACACCATATATTTT. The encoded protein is CASSESQGRNTIYF.

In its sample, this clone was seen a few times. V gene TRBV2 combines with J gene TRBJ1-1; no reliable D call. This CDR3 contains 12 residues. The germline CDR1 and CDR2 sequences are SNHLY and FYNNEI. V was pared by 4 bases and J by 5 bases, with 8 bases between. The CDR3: CASSAERTEAFF. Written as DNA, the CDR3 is TGTGCCAGCAGTGCTGAGAGGACTGAAGCTTTCTTT.

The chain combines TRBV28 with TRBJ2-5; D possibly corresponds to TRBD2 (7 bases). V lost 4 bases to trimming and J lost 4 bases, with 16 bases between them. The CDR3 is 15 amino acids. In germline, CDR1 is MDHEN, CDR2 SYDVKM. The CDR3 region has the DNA TGTGCCAGCAGTTCCTTTCGGGGGGCGGGAGAGACCCAGTACTTC. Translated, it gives CASSSFRGAGETQYF.

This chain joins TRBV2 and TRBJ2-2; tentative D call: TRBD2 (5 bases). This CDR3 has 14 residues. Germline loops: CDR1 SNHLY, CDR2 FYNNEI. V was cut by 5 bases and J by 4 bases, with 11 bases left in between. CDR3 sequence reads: CASSSQRSTGELFF. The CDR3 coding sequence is TGTGCCAGCAGTTCGCAGCGGTCCACCGGGGAGCTGTTTTTT.

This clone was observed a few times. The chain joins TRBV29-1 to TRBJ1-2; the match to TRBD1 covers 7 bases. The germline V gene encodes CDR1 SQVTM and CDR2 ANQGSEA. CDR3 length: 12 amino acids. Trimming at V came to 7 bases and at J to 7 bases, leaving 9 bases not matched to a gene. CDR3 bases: TGCAGCGCCGAGACAGGGATGGGTGGCTACACCTTC. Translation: CSAETGMGGYTF.

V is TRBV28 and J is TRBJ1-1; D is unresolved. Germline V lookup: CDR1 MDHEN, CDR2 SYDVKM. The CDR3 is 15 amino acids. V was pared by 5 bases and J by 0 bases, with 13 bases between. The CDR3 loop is CASSPPTNLNTEAFF. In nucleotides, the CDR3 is TGTGCCAGCAGTCCCCCCACCAACTTGAACACTGAAGCTTTCTTT. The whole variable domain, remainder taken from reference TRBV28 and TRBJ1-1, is DVKVTQSSRYLVKRTGEKVFLECVQDMDHENMFWYRQDPGLGLRLIYFSYDVKMKEKGDIPEGYSVSREKKERFSLILESASTNQTSMYLCASSPPTNLNTEAFFGQGTRLTVV.

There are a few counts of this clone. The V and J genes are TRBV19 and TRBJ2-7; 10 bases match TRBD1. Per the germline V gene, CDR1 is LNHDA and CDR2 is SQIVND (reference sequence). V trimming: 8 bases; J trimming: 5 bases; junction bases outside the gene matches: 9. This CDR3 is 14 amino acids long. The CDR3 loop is CASAEGQGTHEQYF. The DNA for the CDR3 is TGTGCCAGTGCCGAGGGACAGGGGACCCACGAGCAGTACTTC.

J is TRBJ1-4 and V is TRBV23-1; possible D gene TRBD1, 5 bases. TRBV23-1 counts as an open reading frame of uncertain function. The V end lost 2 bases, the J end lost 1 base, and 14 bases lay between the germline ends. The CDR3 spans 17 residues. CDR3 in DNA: TGCGCCAGCAGTCAACAGGGTGTGAGGCAAACTAATGAAAAACTGTTTTTT. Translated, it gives CASSQQGVRQTNEKLFF.

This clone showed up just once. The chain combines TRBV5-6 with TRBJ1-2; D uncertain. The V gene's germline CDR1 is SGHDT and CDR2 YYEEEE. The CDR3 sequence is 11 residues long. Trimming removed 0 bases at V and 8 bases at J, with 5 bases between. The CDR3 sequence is CASSLGSGYTF. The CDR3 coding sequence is TGTGCCAGCAGCTTGGGAAGCGGCTACACCTTC.